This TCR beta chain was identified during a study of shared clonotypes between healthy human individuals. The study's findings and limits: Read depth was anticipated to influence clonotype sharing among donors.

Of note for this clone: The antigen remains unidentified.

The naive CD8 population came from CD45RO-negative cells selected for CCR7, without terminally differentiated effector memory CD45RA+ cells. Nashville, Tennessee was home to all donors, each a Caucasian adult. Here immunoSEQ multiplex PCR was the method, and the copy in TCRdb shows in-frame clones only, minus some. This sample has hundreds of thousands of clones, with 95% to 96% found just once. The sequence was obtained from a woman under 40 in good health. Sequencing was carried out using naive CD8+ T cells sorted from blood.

CDR3 sequence reads: CASRLGTNTGELFF. The DNA for the CDR3 is TGTGCCAGCCGCCTCGGGACTAACACCGGGGAGCTGTTTTTT. This chain joins TRBV27 and TRBJ2-2, with a possible D match to TRBD2 (6 bases). Trimming took 8 bases from V and 2 from J, leaving 12 bases between them. Germline-derived CDR1 and CDR2 are MNHEY and SMNVEV (reference sequence). This CDR3 comprises 14 residues.